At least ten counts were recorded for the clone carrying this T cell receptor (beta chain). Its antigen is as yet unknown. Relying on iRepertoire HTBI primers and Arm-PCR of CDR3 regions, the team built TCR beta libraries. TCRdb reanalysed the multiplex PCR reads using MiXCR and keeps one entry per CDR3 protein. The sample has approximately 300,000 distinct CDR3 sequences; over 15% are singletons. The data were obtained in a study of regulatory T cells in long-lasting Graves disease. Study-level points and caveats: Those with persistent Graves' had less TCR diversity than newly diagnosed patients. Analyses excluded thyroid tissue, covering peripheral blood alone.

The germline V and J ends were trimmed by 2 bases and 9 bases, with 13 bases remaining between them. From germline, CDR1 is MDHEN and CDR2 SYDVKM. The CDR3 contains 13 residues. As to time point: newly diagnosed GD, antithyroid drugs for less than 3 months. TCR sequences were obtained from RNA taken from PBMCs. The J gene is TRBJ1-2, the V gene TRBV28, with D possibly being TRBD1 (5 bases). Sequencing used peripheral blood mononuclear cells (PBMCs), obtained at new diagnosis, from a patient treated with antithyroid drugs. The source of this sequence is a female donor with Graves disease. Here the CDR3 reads CASSLLGQVSYTF. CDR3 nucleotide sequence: TGTGCCAGCAGTTTACTGGGGCAGGTCAGCTACACCTTC.